This T cell receptor beta chain originates from a study of immune heterogeneity within non-small cell lung tumors. A remark on this clonotype: Its antigen remains unidentified.

Template input was genomic DNA from bulk tumor (approximately 600 ng per sample). While surgery was under way, several biopsies spaced far apart were taken per primary tumor. Untreated, newly diagnosed non-small cell lung cancer patients underwent curative surgery. It was newly diagnosed non-small cell lung cancer patients having surgery with curative intent who served as donors. TCR beta CDR3 was amplified by multiplex PCR using 32 V and 13 J primers. MiXCR was run by TCRdb on the multiplex PCR reads, yielding one entry per CDR3 protein. The table lists around 21,000 distinct CDR3 sequences, around 30% of them singletons, with 4.4% in the top ten. Study results and caveats: Recurrence of identical dominant CDR3 beta clonotypes was observed across intrapatient tumor sites, concomitant with site-unique high-frequency clones.

The receptor was isolated from a man aged 35-49 years with non-small cell lung cancer. The specimen sequenced was lung tumor tissue.

DNA of the CDR3: TGTGCCAGCAGCCCACCGGGACAGGGGGCTTCTACTGAAGCTTTCTTT. It yields the protein CASSPPGQGASTEAFF. V gene TRBV5-4 combines with J gene TRBJ1-1, with TRBD1 matching over 12 bases. Germline V gene lookup returns CDR1 SGHNT and CDR2 YYREEE (reference sequence). The V gene end was trimmed by 4 bases and the J gene end by 5 bases; junction bases not matched to a gene: 9. CDR3 length: 16 amino acids.